The source of this T cell receptor (beta chain) is a study of T cells after yellow fever vaccination. Findings of the study overall: Relatively few clonotypes were ones that appeared in both CD4 and CD8 compartments. It was the secondary response that reached its peak faster, day 5 versus 15, but it was weaker.

A word on this clonotype: Antigen: not known.

A universal primer site and UMIs were added as TCR cDNA was made by 5'RACE template switching. In TCRdb, the 5' RACE reads were re-called with MiXCR into one record per CDR3 protein. The data hold 300,000 or so distinct CDR3 sequences, with under 15% observed a single time. This receptor was identified in a man aged 25-45 years who received the YFV17D yellow fever vaccine. The sequencing used CD4+ T cells sorted from PBMCs, collected 45 days after the yellow fever booster vaccination.

Here the CDR3 reads CSAGGSGPSNEQYF. The CDR3 nucleotides are TGCAGTGCTGGGGGGTCGGGACCAAGTAACGAGCAGTACTTC. J is TRBJ2-7 and V is TRBV20-1; the D gene is possibly TRBD2 (6 bases). Germline values: CDR1 DFQATT, CDR2 SNEGSKA (reference sequence). Trimming pared 5 bases from V and 5 bases from J, leaving 19 bases between. The CDR3 consists of 14 residues.